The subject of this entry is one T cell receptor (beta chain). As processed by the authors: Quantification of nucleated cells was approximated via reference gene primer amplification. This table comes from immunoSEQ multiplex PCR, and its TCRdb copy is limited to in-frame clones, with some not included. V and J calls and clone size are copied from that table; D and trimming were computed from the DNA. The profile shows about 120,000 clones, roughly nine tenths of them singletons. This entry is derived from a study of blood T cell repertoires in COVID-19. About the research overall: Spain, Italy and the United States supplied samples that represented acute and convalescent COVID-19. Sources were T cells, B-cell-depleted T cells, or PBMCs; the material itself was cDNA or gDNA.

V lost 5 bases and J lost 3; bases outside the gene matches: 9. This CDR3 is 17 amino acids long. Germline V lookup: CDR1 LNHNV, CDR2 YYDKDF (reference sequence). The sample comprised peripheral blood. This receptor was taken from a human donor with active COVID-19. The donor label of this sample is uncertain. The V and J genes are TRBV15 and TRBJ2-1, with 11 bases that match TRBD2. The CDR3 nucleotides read TGTGCCACCAGCCGAAGAAAACTAGCGGGGGACTACAATGAGCAGTTCTTC. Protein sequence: CATSRRKLAGDYNEQFF.